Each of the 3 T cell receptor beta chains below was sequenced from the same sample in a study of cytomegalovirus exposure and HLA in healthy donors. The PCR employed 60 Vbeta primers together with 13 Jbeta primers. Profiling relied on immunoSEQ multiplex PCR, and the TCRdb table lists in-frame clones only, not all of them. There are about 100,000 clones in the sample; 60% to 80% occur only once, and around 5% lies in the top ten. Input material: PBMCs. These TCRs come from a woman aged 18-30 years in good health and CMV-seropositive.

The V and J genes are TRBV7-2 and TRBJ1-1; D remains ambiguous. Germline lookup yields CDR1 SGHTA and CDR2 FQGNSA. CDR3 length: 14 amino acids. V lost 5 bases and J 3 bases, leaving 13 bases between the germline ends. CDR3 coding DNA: TGTGCCAGCAGCCCCGCGGGGAGGTACACTGAAGCTTTCTTT. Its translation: CASSPAGRYTEAFF.

The CDR3 sequence is CASSLGEGGETQYF. The CDR3 DNA is TGTGCCAGCAGCCTGGGGGAGGGAGGAGAGACCCAGTACTTC. The chain employs TRBV4-2 and TRBJ2-5; 7 bases are a match to TRBD2. Germline CDR1 LGHNA, CDR2 YNFKEQ. V lost 4 bases, J lost 4 bases, and 6 bases stayed unmatched. The CDR3 is made up of 14 amino acids.

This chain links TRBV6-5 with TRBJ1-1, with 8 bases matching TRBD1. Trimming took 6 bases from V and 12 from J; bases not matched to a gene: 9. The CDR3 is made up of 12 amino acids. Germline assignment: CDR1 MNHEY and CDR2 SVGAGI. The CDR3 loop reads CASRSTGGRTFF. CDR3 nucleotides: TGTGCCAGCAGAAGCACAGGGGGTCGGACTTTCTTT.